Here is one TCR beta chain with its context. No antigen is known for it. This record belongs to a study of radiotherapy plus CTLA-4 blockade in lung cancer. Overall study context: Patients showed objective responses in around a sixth of cases and disease control in roughly 31%. Study observations and caveats: The study found tumor-derived TCR clones expanded in blood after radiotherapy plus ipilimumab.

The CDR3 spans 16 residues. V was clipped by 2 bases and J by 2 bases; unmatched bases: 3. CDR1 SGHTA and CDR2 FQGNSA come from the germline V gene. Receiving focal radiation plus CTLA-4 blockade with ipilimumab were patients who had chemo-refractory metastatic non-small-cell lung cancer. Profiled with immunoSEQ multiplex PCR; TCRdb holds only in-frame clones, not every one. The sample carries roughly 30,000 clones, approximately 75% recorded once. This chain connects TRBV7-2 to TRBJ2-2; 9 positions match TRBD2. The sample consisted of peripheral blood, taken from a patient treated with radiotherapy plus ipilimumab. The sequence was collected from a human donor with non-small cell lung cancer that progressed on radiotherapy plus ipilimumab. The CDR3 DNA reads TGTGCCAGCAGCTTATTAGCGGGGGTAAACACCGGGGAGCTGTTTTTT. This encodes CASSLLAGVNTGELFF.